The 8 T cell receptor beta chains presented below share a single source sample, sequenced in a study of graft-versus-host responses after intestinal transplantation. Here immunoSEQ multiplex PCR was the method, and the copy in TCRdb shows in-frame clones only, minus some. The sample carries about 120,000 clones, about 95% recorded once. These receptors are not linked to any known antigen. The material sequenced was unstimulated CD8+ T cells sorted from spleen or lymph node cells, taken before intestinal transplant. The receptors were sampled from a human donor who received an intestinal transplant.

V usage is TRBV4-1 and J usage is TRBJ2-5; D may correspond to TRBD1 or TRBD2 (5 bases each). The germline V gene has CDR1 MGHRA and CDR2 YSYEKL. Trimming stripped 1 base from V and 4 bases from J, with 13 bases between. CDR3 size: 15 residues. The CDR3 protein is CASSQGAGTGETQYF. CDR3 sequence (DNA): TGCGCCAGCAGCCAAGGAGCCGGGACCGGAGAGACCCAGTACTTC.

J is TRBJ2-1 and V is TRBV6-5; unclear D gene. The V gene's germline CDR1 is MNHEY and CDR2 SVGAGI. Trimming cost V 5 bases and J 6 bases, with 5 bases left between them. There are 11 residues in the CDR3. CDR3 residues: CASSGRNEQFF. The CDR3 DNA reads TGTGCCAGCAGTGGGCGCAATGAGCAGTTCTTC.

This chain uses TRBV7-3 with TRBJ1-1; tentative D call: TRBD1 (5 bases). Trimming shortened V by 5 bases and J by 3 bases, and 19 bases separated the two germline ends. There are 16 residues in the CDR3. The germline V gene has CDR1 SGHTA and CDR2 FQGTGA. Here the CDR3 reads CASSQSQLLGDTEAFF. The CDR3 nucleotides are TGTGCCAGCAGCCAAAGCCAACTGCTGGGGGACACTGAAGCTTTCTTT.

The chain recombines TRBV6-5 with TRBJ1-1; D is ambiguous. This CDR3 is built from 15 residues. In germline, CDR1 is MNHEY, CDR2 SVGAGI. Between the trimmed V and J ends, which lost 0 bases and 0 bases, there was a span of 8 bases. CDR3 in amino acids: CASSYSGSVNTEAFF. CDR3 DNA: TGTGCCAGCAGTTACTCCGGCAGCGTGAACACTGAAGCTTTCTTT.

This CDR3 reads CASSLRDGPNYGYTF. The CDR3 DNA reads as TGCGCCAGCAGCCTTCGGGACGGACCTAACTATGGCTACACCTTC. The chain couples TRBV4-1 to TRBJ1-2, with TRBD1 as a possible D gene (5 bases). V was clipped by 4 bases and J by 0 bases, with 12 bases between them. CDR1 MGHRA and CDR2 YSYEKL come from the germline V gene. This CDR3 has 15 residues.

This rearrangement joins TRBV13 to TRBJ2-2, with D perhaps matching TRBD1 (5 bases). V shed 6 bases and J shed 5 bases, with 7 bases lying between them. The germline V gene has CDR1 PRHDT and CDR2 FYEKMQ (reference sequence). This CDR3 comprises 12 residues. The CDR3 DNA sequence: TGTGCCAGCAGTCCAGGGACCGGGGAGCTGTTTTTT. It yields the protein CASSPGTGELFF. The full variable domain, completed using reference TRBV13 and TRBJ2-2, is AAGVIQSPRHLIKEKRETATLKCYPIPRHDTVYWYQQGPGQDPQFLISFYEKMQSDKGSIPDRFSAQQFSDYHSELNMSSLELGDSALYFCASSPGTGELFFGEGSRLTVL.

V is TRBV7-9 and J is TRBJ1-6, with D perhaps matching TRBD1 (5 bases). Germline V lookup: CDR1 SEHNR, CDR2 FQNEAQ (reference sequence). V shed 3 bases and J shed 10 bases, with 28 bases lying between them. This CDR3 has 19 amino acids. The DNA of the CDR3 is TGTGCCAGCAGCTTTAAACCCTCGGGGGGGTCCCATGATAGATCACCCCTCCACTTT. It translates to CASSFKPSGGSHDRSPLHF.

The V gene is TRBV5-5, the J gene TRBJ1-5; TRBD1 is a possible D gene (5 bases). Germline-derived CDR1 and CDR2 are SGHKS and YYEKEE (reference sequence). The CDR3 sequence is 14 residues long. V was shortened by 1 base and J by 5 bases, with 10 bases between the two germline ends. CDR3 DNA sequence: TGTGCCAGCAGCTTGTGGGGGTGGCATCAGCCCCAGCATTTT. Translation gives CASSLWGWHQPQHF.